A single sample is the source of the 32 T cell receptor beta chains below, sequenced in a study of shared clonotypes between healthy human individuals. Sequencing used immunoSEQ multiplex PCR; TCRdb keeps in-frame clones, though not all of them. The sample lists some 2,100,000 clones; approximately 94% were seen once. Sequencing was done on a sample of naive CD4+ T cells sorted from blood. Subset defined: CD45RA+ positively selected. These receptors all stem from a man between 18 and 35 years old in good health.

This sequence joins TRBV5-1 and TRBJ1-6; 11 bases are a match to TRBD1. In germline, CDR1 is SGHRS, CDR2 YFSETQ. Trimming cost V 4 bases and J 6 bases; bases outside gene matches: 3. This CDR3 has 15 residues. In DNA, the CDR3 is TGCGCCAGCAGCGAGGGACAGGGGGGTAATTCACCCCTCCACTTT. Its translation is CASSEGQGGNSPLHF.

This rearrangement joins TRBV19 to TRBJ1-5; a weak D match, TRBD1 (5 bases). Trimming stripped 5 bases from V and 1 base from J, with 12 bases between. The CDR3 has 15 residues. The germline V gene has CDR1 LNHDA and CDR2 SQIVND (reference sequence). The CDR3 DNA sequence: TGTGCCAGTAGTTCTCAGGGTGGGAGCAATCAGCCCCAGCATTTT. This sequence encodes CASSSQGGSNQPQHF.

The DNA of the CDR3 is TGTGCCAGCAGTACGGGACTAGCGGGAGTAAACGAGCAGTACTTC. Protein product: CASSTGLAGVNEQYF. This sequence joins TRBV27 and TRBJ2-7, with 14 nucleotides matching TRBD2. Germline V lookup: CDR1 MNHEY, CDR2 SMNVEV (reference sequence). CDR3 length equals 15 residues. The V and J ends lost 5 bases and 5 bases, in that order; junction bases with no gene match: 5.

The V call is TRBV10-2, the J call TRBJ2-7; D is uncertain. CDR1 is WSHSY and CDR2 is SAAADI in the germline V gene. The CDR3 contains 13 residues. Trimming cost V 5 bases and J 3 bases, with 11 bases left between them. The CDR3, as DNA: TGCGCCAGCAGTCCCAGGACCAACTACGAGCAGTACTTC. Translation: CASSPRTNYEQYF.

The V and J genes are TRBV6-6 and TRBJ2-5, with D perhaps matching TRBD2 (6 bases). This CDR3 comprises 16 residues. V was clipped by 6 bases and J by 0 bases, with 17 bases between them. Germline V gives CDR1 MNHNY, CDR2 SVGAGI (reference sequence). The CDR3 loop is CASSKGLEYYQETQYF. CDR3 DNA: TGTGCCAGCAGCAAGGGACTCGAATATTACCAAGAGACCCAGTACTTC.

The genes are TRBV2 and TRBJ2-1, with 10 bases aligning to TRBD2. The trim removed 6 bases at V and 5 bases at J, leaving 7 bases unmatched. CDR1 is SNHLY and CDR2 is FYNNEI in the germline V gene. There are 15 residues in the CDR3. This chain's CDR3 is CASSTGLAFDNEQFF. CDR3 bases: TGTGCCAGCAGCACGGGACTAGCGTTCGACAATGAGCAGTTCTTC.

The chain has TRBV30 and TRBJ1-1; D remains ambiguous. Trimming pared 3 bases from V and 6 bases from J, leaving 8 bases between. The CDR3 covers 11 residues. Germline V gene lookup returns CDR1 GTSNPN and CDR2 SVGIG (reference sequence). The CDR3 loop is CAWRRSAEAFF. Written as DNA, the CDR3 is TGTGCCTGGAGACGGTCAGCTGAAGCTTTCTTT. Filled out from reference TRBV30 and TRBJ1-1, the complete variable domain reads SQTIHQWPATLVQPVGSPLSLECTVEGTSNPNLYWYRQAAGRGLQLLFYSVGIGQISSEVPQNLSASRPQDRQFILSSKKLLLSDSGFYLCAWRRSAEAFFGQGTRLTVV.

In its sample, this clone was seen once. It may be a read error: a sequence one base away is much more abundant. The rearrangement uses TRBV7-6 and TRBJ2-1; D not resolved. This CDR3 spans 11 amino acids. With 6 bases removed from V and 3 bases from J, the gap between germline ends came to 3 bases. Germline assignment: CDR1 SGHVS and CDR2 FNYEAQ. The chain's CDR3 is CASSHYNEQFF. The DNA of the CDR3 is TGTGCCAGCAGTCACTACAATGAGCAGTTCTTC. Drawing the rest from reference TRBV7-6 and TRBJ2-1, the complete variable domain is GAGVSQSPRYKVTKRGQDVALRCDPISGHVSLYWYRQALGQGPEFLTYFNYEAQQDKSGLPNDRFSAERPEGSISTLTIQRTEQRDSAMYRCASSHYNEQFFGPGTRLTVL.

CDR3 in amino acids: CASSSSWANVLTF. CDR3 bases: TGTGCCAGTAGTTCTTCCTGGGCCAACGTCCTGACTTTC. The chain has TRBV19 and TRBJ2-6; no definite D call. The CDR3 loop spans 13 amino acids. The germline V gene encodes CDR1 LNHDA and CDR2 SQIVND (reference sequence). The germline V and J ends were trimmed by 5 bases and 5 bases, with 7 bases remaining between them.

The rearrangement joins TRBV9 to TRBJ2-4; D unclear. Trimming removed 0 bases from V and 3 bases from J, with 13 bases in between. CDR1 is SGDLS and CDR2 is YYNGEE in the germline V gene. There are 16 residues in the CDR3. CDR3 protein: CASSVDERVGKNIQYF. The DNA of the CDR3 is TGTGCCAGCAGCGTAGATGAAAGGGTGGGCAAAAACATTCAGTACTTC.

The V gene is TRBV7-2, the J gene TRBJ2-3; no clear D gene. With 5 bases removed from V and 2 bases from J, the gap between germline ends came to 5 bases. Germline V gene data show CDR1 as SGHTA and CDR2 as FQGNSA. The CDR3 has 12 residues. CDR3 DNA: TGTGCCAGCAGCCTACACACAGATACGCAGTATTTT. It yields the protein CASSLHTDTQYF. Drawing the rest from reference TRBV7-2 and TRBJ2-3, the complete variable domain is GAGVSQSPSNKVTEKGKDVELRCDPISGHTALYWYRQSLGQGLEFLIYFQGNSAPDKSGLPSDRFSAERTGGSVSTLTIQRTQQEDSAVYLCASSLHTDTQYFGPGTRLTVL.

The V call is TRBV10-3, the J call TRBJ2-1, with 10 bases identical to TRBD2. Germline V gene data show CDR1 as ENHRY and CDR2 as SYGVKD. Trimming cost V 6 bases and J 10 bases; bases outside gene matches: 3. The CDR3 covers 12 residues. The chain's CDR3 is CAIRELAGEQFF. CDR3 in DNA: TGTGCCATCAGGGAACTAGCGGGGGAGCAGTTCTTC.

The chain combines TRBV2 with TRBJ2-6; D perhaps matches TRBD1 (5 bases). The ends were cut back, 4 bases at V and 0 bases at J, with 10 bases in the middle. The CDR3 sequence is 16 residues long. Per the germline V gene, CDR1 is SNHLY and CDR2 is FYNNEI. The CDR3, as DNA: TGTGCCAGCAGTGCCACAGGAGTCTCTGGGGCCAACGTCCTGACTTTC. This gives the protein CASSATGVSGANVLTF.

The CDR3, as DNA: TGTGCCAGCAGCCCGACTGGCGGATGGTACAATGAGCAGTTCTTC. Its protein is CASSPTGGWYNEQFF. The rearrangement joins TRBV7-9 to TRBJ2-1; D is uncertain. Germline values: CDR1 SEHNR, CDR2 FQNEAQ (reference sequence). The CDR3 loop spans 15 amino acids. Trimming pared 5 bases from V and 4 bases from J, leaving 15 bases between.

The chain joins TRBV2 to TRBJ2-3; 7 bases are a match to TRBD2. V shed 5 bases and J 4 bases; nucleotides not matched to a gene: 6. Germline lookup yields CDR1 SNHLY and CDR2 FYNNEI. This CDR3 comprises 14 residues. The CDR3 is CASSLGLVPDTQYF. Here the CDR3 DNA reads TGTGCCAGCAGTCTTGGACTAGTCCCAGATACGCAGTATTTT.

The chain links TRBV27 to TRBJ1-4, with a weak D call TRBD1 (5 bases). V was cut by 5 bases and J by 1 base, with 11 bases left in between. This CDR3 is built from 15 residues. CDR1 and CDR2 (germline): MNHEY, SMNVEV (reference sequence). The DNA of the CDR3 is TGTGCCAGCAGTCCAAGGGGTTTAACTAATGAAAAACTGTTTTTT. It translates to CASSPRGLTNEKLFF.

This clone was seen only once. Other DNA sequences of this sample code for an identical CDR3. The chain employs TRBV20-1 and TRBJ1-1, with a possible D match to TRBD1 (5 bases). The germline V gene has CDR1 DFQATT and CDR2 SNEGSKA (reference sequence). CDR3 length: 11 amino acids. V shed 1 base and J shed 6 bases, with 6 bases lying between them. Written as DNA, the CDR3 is TGCAGTGCTAGAGGGGGGGCTGAAGCTTTCTTT. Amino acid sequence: CSARGGAEAFF.

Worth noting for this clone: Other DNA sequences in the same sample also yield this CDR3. The CDR3 sequence: CASSLTGMNTEAFF. The CDR3 DNA reads as TGTGCCAGCAGCCTTACAGGGATGAACACTGAAGCTTTCTTT. The V gene is TRBV7-9, the J gene TRBJ1-1; D possibly corresponds to TRBD1 (6 bases). V was cut by 5 bases and J by 0 bases, with 10 bases left in between. The CDR3 extends over 14 amino acids. Germline V gene data show CDR1 as SEHNR and CDR2 as FQNEAQ (reference sequence). The entire variable domain, with the rest obtained from reference TRBV7-9 and TRBJ1-1, is as follows: DTGVSQNPRHKITKRGQNVTFRCDPISEHNRLYWYRQTLGQGPEFLTYFQNEAQLEKSRLLSDRFSAERPKGSFSTLEIQRTEQGDSAMYLCASSLTGMNTEAFFGQGTRLTVV.

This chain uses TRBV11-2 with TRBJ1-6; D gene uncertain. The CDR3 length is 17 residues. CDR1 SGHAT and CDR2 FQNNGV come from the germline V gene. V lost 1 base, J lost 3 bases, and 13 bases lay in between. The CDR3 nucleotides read TGTGCCAGCAGCTTAGGAGGACGTCTCATCTATAATTCACCCCTCCACTTT. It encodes CASSLGGRLIYNSPLHF.

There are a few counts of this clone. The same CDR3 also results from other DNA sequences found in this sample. The CDR3 DNA follows: TGTGCCAGCAGTTACGGCAATCAGCCCCAGCATTTT. The encoded protein is CASSYGNQPQHF. V gene TRBV6-6 combines with J gene TRBJ1-5; D unresolved. Germline loops: CDR1 MNHNY, CDR2 SVGAGI (reference sequence). The V gene lost 2 bases and the J gene lost 2 bases, with 1 base spanning the gap. The CDR3 has 12 residues.

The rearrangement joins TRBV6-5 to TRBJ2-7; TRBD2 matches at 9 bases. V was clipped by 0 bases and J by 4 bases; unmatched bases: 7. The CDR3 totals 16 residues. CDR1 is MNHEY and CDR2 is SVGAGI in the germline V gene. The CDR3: CASSYSMVAGAYEQYF. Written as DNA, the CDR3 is TGTGCCAGCAGTTACTCGATGGTAGCGGGAGCATACGAGCAGTACTTC.

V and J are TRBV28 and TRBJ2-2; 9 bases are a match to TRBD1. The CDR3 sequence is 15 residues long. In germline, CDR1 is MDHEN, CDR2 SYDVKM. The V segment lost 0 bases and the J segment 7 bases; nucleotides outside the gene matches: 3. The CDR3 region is CASSLWGQGYGELFF. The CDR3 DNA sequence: TGTGCCAGCAGTTTATGGGGACAGGGATACGGGGAGCTGTTTTTT.

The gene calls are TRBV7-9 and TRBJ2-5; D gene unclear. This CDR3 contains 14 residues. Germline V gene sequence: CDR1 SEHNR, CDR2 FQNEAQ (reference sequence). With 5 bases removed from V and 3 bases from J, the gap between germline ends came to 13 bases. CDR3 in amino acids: CASSPRKGKETQYF. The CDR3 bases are TGTGCCAGCAGCCCCAGGAAGGGAAAAGAGACCCAGTACTTC.

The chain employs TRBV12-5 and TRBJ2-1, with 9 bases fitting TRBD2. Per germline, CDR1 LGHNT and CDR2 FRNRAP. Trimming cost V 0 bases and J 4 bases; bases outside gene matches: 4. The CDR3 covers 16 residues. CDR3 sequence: CASGLVSSGAYNEQFF. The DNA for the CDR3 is TGTGCTAGTGGTTTGGTATCTAGCGGGGCTTACAATGAGCAGTTCTTC.

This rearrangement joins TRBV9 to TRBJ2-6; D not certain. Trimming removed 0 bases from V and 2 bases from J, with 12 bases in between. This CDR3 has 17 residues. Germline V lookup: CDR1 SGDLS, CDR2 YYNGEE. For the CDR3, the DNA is TGTGCCAGCAGCGTAGGGCCCCTTGGGGCTGGGGCCAACGTCCTGACTTTC. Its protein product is CASSVGPLGAGANVLTF.

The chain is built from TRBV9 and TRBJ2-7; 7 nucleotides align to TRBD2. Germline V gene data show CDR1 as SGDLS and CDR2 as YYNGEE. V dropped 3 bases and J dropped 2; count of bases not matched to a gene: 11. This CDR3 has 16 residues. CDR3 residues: CASSARGGIPPYEQYF. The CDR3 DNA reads TGTGCCAGCAGCGCGAGGGGAGGGATCCCTCCCTACGAGCAGTACTTC.

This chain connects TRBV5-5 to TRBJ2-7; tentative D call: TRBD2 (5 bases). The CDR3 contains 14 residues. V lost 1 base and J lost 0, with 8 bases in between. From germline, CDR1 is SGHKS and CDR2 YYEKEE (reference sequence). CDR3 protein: CASSLSGSSYEQYF. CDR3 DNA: TGTGCCAGCAGCTTGAGTGGGAGCTCCTACGAGCAGTACTTC.

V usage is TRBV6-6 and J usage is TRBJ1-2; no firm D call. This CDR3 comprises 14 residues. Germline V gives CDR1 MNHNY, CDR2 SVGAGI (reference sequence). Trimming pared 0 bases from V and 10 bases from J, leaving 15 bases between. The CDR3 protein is CASSYSAEKGDYTF. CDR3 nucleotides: TGTGCCAGCAGTTACTCGGCAGAGAAAGGCGACTACACCTTC.

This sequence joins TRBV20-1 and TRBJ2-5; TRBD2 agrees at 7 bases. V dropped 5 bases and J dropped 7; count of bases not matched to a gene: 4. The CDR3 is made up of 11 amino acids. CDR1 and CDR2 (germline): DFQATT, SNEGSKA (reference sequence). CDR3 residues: CSASSGPTQYF. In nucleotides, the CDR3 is TGCAGTGCTTCTAGCGGCCCGACCCAGTACTTC.

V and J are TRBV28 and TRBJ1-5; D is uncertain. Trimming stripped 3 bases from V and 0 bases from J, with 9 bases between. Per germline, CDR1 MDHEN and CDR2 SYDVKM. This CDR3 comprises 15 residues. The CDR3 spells CASSFDRYSNQPQHF. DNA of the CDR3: TGTGCCAGCAGTTTTGATCGGTATAGCAATCAGCCCCAGCATTTT.

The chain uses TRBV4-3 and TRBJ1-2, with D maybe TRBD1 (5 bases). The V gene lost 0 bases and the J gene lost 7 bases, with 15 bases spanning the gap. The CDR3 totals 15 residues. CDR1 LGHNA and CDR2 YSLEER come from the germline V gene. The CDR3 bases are TGCGCCAGCAGCCAAGATGTAGCCAGGGTGAGTGGCTACACCTTC. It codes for CASSQDVARVSGYTF.

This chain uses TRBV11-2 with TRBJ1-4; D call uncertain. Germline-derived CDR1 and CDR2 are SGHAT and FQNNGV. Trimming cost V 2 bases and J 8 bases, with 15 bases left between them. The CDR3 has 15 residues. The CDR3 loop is CASSLLKSSREKLFF. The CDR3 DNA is TGTGCCAGCAGCTTACTGAAGAGTTCGAGAGAAAAACTGTTTTTT.